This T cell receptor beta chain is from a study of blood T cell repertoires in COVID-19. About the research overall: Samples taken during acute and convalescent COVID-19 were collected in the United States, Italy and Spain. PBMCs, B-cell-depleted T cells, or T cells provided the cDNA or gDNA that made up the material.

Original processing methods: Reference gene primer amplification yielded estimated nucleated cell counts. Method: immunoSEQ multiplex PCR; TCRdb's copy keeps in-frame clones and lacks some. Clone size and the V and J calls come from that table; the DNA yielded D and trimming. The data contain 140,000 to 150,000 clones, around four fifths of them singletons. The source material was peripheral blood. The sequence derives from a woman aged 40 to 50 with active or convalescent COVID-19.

CDR3: CASSPEASGSLEQYF. CDR3 bases: TGTGCCAGCTCACCAGAGGCTAGCGGGAGTCTGGAGCAGTACTTC. V and J are TRBV18 and TRBJ2-7; 10 bases align to TRBD2. V lost 2 bases, J lost 7 bases, and 8 bases stayed unmatched. The CDR3 runs 15 residues. CDR1 and CDR2 from the germline V gene are KGHSH and LQKENI.